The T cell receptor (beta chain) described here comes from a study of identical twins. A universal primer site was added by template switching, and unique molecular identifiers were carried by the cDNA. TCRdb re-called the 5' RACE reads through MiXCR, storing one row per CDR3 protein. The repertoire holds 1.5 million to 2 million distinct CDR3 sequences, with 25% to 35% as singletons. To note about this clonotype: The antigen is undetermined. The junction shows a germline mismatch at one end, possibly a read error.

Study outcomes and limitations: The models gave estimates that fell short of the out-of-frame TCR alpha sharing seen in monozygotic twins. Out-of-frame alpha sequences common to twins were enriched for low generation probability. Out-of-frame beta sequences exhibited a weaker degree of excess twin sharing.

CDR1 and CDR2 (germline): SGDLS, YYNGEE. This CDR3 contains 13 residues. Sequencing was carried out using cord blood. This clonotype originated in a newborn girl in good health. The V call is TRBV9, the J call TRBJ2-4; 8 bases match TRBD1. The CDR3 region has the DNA TGTACCAGCGGGCCGGACAGGGTTGACATTCAGTACTTC. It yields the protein CTSGPDRVDIQYF.